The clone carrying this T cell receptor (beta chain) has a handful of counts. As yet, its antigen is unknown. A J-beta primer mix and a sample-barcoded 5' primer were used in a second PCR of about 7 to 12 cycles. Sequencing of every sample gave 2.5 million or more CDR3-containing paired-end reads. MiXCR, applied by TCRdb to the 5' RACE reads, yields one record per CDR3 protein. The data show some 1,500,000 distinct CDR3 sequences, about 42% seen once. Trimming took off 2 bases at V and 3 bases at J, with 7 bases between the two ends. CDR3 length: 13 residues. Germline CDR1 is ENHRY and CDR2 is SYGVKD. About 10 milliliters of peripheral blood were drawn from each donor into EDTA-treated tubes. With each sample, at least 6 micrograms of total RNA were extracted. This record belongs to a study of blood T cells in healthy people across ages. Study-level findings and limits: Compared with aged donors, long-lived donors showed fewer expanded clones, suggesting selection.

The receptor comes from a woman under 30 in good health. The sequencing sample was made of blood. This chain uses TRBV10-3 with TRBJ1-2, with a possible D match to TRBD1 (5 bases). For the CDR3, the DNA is TGTGCCATCAGTGAGGGGGGACACTATGGCTACACCTTC. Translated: CAISEGGHYGYTF.